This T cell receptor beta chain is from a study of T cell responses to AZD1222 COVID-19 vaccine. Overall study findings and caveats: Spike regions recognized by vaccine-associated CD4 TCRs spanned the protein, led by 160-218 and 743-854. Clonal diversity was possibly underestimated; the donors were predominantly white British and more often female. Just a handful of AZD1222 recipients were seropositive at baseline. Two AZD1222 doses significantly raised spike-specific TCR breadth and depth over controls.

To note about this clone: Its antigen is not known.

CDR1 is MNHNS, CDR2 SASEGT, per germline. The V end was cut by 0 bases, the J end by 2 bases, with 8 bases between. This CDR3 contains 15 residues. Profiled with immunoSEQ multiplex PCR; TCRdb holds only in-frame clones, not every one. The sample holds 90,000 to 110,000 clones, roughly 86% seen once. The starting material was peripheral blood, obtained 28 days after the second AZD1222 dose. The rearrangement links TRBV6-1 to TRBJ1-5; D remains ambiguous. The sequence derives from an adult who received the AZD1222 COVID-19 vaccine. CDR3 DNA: TGTGCCAGCAGTGAAGCGGGCGGCCGCAATCAGCCCCAGCATTTT. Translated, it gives CASSEAGGRNQPQHF.